A selection of T cell receptor beta chains follows, all from one sample in a study of blood T cells in healthy people across ages. Each CDR3 protein gets one entry after TCRdb re-called the 5' RACE reads with MiXCR. The data contain more than 1,400,000 distinct CDR3 sequences, approximately 40% of them singletons. The material sequenced was blood. The receptors were gathered from a woman aged 18-29 years in good health. CDR3s include the opening cysteine and the closing phenylalanine or tryptophan. D genes are given only for firm matches. Rows give clone size only sometimes, using once, few, many, or a class for an expanded clone.

D	J	V	size	DNA	CDR3
.	TRBJ1-6	TRBV6-5	.	TGTGCCAGCAGTTACGATCAGGGATACAATTCACCCCTCCACTTT	CASSYDQGYNSPLHF
.	TRBJ1-2	TRBV29-1	many	TGCAGCGTTGTTCTCGGGTCGGCTAACTATGGCTACACCTTC	CSVVLGSANYGYTF
TRBD1	TRBJ1-1	TRBV4-2	few	TGTGCCAGCAGCCCCCTAGGGGGCCGGGAAGCTTTCTTT	CASSPLGGREAFF
.	TRBJ1-1	TRBV6-6	few	TGTGCCAGCAGTTACCCCGGGGGGGGAGTCACTGAAGCTTTCTTT	CASSYPGGGVTEAFF
.	TRBJ2-7	TRBV9	.	TGTGCCAGCAGCGTAGGGGGGACCATCGGGTCTGGGGAGCAGTACTTC	CASSVGGTIGSGEQYF
.	TRBJ1-4	TRBV4-2	.	TGTGCCAGCAGCCAAGGGACAGCCGGGAAACTGTTTTTT	CASSQGTAGKLFF
.	TRBJ2-3	TRBV12-3/TRBV12-4	.	TGTGCCAGCAGTATGAGGGACACACCAAGCACAGATACGCAGTATTTT	CASSMRDTPSTDTQYF
TRBD2	TRBJ2-3	TRBV20-1	.	TGCAGTGCTAGGGGACAAGGACTAGCGCGAGATACGCAGTATTTT	CSARGQGLARDTQYF
TRBD2	TRBJ2-3	TRBV3-1	.	TGTGCCAGCAGCCAAGGGGCTCGGGGGGGGCAGTATTTT	CASSQGARGGQYF
.	TRBJ1-5	TRBV12-3/TRBV12-4	many	TGTGCCAGCAGTTTAGGCCAGGGATATAGCAATCAGCCCCAGCATTTT	CASSLGQGYSNQPQHF
.	TRBJ2-3	TRBV2	.	TGTGCCAGCAGAAATCACAGGGGCACAGATACGCAGTATTTT	CASRNHRGTDTQYF
.	TRBJ2-2	TRBV6-6	.	TGTGCCAGCAGCCTCAACCGGGACTGGCCTGGCACCGGGGAGCTGTTTTTT	CASSLNRDWPGTGELFF
TRBD2	TRBJ2-5	TRBV12-3/TRBV12-4	few	TGTGCCAGCAGTTATACTACTAGCGGGCGAGAGGAGACCCAGTACTTC	CASSYTTSGREETQYF
TRBD2	TRBJ2-7	TRBV15	.	TGTGCCACCAGCAGAGGTTTCGGGACTACATCCTACGAGCAGTACTTC	CATSRGFGTTSYEQYF
TRBD1	TRBJ1-6	TRBV20-1	.	TGCAGTGCCCAGACAGGGGGCGAGACCCTCCACTTT	CSAQTGGETLHF
.	TRBJ1-5	TRBV6-5	once	TGTGCCAGCAGTTACCGCGGGCCCCCGGGGGTTCAGCCCCAGCATTTT	CASSYRGPPGVQPQHF
TRBD2	TRBJ2-5	TRBV5-1	.	TGCGCCAGCAGCTTGCAAGGACTAGCGGGAGTCGTAGAGACCCAGTACTTC	CASSLQGLAGVVETQYF
.	TRBJ2-3	TRBV4-2	.	TGTGCCAACAGCCAAGAATATTTGCGGACCAGCACAGATACGCAGTATTTT	CANSQEYLRTSTDTQYF
.	TRBJ1-4	TRBV20-1	.	TGCAGTGCTAGACGGGGTACTAATGAAAAACTGTTTTTT	CSARRGTNEKLFF
.	TRBJ1-2	TRBV15	few	TGTGCCACCAGCAGAGGGGACCCGGGACCTGGGGGCTACACCTTC	CATSRGDPGPGGYTF
.	TRBJ2-3	TRBV7-2	.	TGTGCCAGCAGCTCGACCATCGGGGAGGCGCCCGATACGCAGTATTTT	CASSSTIGEAPDTQYF
TRBD2	TRBJ2-5	TRBV20-1	.	TGCAGTGCTAGCCTAGCGGGAGTGGGGACCCAGTACTTC	CSASLAGVGTQYF
.	TRBJ2-5	TRBV5-1	few	TGCGCCAGAAGCTCCGGGACATCTATGTACCAAGAGACCCAGTACTTC	CARSSGTSMYQETQYF
TRBD1	TRBJ2-1	TRBV6-2/TRBV6-3	few	TGTGCCAGCAGTGACTCCCCCAGGGGGGAGCAGTTCTTC	CASSDSPRGEQFF
.	TRBJ1-2	TRBV9	.	TGTGCCAGCAGCGTAGGTGAGACAGCAGGGTGGCTGAGCGGTTACACCTTC	CASSVGETAGWLSGYTF
.	TRBJ2-1	TRBV2	.	TGTGCCAGCAGTGAAGCGACGGCGGCAGGGGGGAATGAGCAGTTCTTC	CASSEATAAGGNEQFF
.	TRBJ1-4	TRBV27	few	TGTGCCAGCAGTAGGCCAGCAACTAATGAAAAACTGTTTTTT	CASSRPATNEKLFF
TRBD1	TRBJ1-2	TRBV5-1	.	TGCGCCAGCAGCTTGGAGCCAGGGGGCGGGTATGGCTACACCTTC	CASSLEPGGGYGYTF
.	TRBJ2-7	TRBV2	.	TGTGCCAGCAGAAACCTGGACGGAGCCTACGAGCAGTACTTC	CASRNLDGAYEQYF
.	TRBJ2-1	TRBV6-5	few	TGTGCCAGCAGTTATTCAATACGGAATGAGCAGTTCTTC	CASSYSIRNEQFF
.	TRBJ1-6	TRBV28	once	TGTGCCAGCAGCAGGAGGTTTTCACCCCTCCACTTT	CASSRRFSPLHF
.	TRBJ2-1	TRBV11-2	.	TGTGCCAGCAGCCTAACAGGGCTCGGGGGCGATTACAATGAGCAGTTCTTC	CASSLTGLGGDYNEQFF
TRBD2	TRBJ2-4	TRBV2	.	TGTGCCACAAAAAAGGGAGGGACCAAAAACATTCAGTACTTC	CATKKGGTKNIQYF
.	TRBJ2-3	TRBV12-3/TRBV12-4	.	TGTGCCAGCAGTTTAGAAAAGCTGACGCAGTATTTT	CASSLEKLTQYF
.	TRBJ2-1	TRBV7-6	few	TGTGCCAGCAGCTTAGTTATCCCCCCGGCCGCCAATCAGGAGCAGTTCTTC	CASSLVIPPAANQEQFF
TRBD1	TRBJ1-4	TRBV12-3/TRBV12-4	few	TGTGCCAGCAGTTACTCGGGACAGGGGAGGCGAAATGAAAAACTGTTTTTT	CASSYSGQGRRNEKLFF